Sequencing of this T cell receptor beta chain was carried out in a study of T cell responses to AZD1222 COVID-19 vaccine. Study-level findings and limits: Nearly half of unique spike-specific TCRs reportedly avoided B.1.351 and B.1.1.7 mutated regions.

This CDR3 has 13 amino acids. V was shortened by 0 bases and J by 3 bases, with 3 bases between the two germline ends. The germline gives CDR1 LGHDT, CDR2 YNNKEL (reference sequence). Details on this clone: Its antigen remains unknown.

Clones were read by immunoSEQ multiplex PCR, and TCRdb kept only the in-frame ones, dropping some. The sample lists some 120,000 clones; 75% to 90% were seen once. The sequence came from an adult who received the AZD1222 COVID-19 vaccine. Here the sequenced sample was peripheral blood, taken 28 days after the second AZD1222 dose. J is TRBJ1-5 and V is TRBV3-1 (or the pseudogene TRBV3-2); D unclear. This CDR3 reads CASSQEINQPQHF. The DNA for the CDR3 is TGTGCCAGCAGCCAAGAGATCAATCAGCCCCAGCATTTT.